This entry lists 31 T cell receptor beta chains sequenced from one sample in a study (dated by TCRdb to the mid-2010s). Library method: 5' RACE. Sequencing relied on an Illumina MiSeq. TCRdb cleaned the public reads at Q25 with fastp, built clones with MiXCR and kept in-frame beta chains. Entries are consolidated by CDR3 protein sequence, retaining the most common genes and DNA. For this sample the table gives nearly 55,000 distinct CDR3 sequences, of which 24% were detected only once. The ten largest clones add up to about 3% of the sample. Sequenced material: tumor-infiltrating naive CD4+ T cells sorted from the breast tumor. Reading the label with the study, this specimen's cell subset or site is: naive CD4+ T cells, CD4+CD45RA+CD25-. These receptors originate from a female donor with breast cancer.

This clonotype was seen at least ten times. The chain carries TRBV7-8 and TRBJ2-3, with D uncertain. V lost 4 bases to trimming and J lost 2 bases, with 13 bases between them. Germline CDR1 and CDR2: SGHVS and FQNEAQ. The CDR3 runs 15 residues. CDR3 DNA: TGTGCCAGCAGCTCAACTGGGCACCCCACAGATACGCAGTATTTT. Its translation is CASSSTGHPTDTQYF.

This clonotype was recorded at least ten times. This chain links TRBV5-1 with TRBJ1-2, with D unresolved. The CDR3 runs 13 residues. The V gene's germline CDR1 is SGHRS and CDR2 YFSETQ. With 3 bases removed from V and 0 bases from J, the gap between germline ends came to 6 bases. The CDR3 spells CASSSDPNYGYTF. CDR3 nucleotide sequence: TGCGCCAGCAGCTCGGACCCTAACTATGGCTACACCTTC.

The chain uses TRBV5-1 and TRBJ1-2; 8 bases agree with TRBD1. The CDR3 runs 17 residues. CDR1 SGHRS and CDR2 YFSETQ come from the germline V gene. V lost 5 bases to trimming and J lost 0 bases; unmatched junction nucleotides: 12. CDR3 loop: CASSRGDRTQANYGYTF. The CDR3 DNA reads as TGCGCCAGCAGTAGGGGGGACAGGACCCAAGCTAACTATGGCTACACCTTC.

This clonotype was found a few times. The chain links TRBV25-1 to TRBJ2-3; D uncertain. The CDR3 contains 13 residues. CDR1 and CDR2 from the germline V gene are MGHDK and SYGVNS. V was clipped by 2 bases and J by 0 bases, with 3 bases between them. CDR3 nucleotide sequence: TGTGCCAGCAGTGAAGGAAGCACAGATACGCAGTATTTT. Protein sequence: CASSEGSTDTQYF.

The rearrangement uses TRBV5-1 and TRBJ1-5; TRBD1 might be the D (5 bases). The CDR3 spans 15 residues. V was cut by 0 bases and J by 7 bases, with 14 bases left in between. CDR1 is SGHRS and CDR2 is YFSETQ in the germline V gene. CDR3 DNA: TGCGCCAGCAGCTTGGGTACAGGCCGGGAACAGCCCCAGCATTTT. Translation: CASSLGTGREQPQHF.

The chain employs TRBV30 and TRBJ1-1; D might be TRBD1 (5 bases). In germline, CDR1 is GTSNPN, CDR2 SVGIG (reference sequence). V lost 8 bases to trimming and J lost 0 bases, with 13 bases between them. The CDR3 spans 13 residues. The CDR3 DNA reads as TGTGCCCGGACTAGACAGTTGAACACTGAAGCTTTCTTT. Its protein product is CARTRQLNTEAFF.

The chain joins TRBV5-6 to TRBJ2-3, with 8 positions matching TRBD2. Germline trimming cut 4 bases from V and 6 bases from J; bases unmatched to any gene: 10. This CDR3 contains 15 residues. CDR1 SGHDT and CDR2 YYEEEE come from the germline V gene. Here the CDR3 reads CASSLASGSRDTQYF. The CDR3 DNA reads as TGTGCCAGCAGCCTGGCTAGCGGGTCGCGGGATACGCAGTATTTT.

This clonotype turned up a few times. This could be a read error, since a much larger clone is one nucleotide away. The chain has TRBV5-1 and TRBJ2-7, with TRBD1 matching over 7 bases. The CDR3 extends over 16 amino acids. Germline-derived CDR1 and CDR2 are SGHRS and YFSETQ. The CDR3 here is CAGSLKTGLGTYEQYF. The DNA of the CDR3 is TGCGCCGGCAGCTTGAAGACAGGGCTGGGAACCTACGAGCAGTACTTC.

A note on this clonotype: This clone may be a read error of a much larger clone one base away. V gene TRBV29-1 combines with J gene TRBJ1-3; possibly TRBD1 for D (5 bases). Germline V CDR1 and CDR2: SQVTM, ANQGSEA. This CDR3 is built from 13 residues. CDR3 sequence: CGVQQGNRNTIYF. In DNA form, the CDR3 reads TGCGGCGTTCAGCAGGGTAACCGAAACACCATATATTTT.

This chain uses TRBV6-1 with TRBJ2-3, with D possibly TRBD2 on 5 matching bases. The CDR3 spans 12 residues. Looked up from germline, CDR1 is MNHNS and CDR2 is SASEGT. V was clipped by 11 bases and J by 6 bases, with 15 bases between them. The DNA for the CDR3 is TGTGCCCTTCGATGGGGAGCCGATACGCAGTATTTT. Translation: CALRWGADTQYF.

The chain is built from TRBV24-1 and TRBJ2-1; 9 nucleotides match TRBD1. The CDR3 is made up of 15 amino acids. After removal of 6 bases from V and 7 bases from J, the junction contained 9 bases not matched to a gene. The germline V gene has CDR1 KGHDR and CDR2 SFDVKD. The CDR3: CATSPTGQGLNEQFF. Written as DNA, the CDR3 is TGTGCCACCAGTCCTACGGGACAGGGTCTTAATGAGCAGTTCTTC.

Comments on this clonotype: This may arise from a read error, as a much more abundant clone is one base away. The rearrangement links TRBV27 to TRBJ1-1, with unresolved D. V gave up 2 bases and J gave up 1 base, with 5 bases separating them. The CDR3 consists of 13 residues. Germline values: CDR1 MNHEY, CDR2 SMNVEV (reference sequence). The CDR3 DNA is TGTGCCAGCAGTTTAAAGCAGAACACTGAAGCTTTCTTT. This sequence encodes CASSLKQNTEAFF.

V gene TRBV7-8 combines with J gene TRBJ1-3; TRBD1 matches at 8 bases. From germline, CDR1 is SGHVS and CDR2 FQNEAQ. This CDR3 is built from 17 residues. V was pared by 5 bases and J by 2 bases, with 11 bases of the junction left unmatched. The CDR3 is CASSPRQGNVAGNTIYF. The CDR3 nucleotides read TGTGCCAGCAGCCCCCGACAGGGGAACGTAGCTGGAAACACCATATATTTT. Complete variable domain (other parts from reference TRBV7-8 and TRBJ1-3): GAGVSQSPRYKVAKRGQDVALRCDPISGHVSLFWYQQALGQGPEFLTYFQNEAQLDKSGLPSDRFFAERPEGSVSTLKIQRTQQEDSAVYLCASSPRQGNVAGNTIYFGEGSWLTVV.

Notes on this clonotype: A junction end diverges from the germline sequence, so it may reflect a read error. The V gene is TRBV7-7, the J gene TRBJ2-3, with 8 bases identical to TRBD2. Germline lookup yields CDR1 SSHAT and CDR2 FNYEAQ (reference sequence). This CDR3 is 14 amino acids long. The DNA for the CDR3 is TGTGCTAGCAGCCAGACTAGCGCGGTAGATACGCAGTATTTT. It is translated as CASSQTSAVDTQYF.

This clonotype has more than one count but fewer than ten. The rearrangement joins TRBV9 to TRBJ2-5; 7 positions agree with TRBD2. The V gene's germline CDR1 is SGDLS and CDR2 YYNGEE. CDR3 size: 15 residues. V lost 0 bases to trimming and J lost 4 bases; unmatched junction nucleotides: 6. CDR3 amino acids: CASSVEAREGETQYF. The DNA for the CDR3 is TGTGCCAGCAGCGTAGAGGCCAGGGAGGGAGAGACCCAGTACTTC.

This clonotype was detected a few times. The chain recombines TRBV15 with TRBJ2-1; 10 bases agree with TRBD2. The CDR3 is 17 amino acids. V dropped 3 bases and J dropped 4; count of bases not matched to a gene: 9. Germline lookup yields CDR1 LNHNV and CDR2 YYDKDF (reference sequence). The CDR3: CATSSEKAGGRYNEQFF. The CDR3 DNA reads TGTGCCACCAGCAGTGAAAAAGCGGGGGGGCGTTACAATGAGCAGTTCTTC.

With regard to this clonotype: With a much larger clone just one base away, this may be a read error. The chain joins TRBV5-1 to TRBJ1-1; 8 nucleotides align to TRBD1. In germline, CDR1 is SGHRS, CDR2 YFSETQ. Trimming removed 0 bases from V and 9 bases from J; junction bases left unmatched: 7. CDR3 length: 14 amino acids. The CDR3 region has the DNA TGCGCCAGCAGCTTGGAACAGGGGGTGCGTCAAGCTTTCTTT. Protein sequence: CASSLEQGVRQAFF.

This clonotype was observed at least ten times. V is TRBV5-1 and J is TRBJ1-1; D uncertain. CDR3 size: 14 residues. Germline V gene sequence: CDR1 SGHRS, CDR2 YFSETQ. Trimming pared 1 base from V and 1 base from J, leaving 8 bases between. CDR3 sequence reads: CASSLRGQNTEAFF. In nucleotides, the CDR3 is TGCGCCAGCAGCTTGCGAGGTCAGAACACTGAAGCTTTCTTT.

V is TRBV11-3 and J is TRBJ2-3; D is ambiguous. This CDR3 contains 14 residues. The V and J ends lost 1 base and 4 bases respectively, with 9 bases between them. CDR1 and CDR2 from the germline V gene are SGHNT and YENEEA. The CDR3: CASSLVRTADTQYF. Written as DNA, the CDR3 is TGTGCCAGCAGCTTAGTACGGACGGCAGATACGCAGTATTTT.

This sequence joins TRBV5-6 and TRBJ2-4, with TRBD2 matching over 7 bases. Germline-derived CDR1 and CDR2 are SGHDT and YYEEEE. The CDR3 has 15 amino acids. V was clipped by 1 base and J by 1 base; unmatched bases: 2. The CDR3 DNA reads TGTGCCAGCAGCTTGCTAGCGGACGCCAAAAACATTCAGTACTTC. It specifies CASSLLADAKNIQYF.

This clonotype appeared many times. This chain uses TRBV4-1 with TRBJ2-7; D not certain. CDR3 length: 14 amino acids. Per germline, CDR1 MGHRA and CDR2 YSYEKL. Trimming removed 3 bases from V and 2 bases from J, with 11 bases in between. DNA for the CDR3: TGCGCCAGCAGCCATGCGGCCAGCGCCTACGAGCAGTACTTC. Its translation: CASSHAASAYEQYF.

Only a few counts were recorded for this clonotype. CDR3 sequence (DNA): TGTGCCAGCAGCTTAGATTACGGCACCACAGATACGCAGTATTTT. Its translation is CASSLDYGTTDTQYF. The V gene is TRBV7-2, the J gene TRBJ2-3, with D hard to call. The germline V and J ends were trimmed by 1 base and 2 bases, with 10 bases remaining between them. Germline values: CDR1 SGHTA, CDR2 FQGNSA. The CDR3 covers 15 residues.

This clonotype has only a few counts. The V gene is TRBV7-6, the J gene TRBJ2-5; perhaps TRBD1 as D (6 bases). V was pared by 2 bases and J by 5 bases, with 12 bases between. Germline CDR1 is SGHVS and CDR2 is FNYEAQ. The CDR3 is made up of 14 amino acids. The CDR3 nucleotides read TGTGCCAGCAGCTTATCAGGGGTTTACGAGACCCAGTACTTC. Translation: CASSLSGVYETQYF.

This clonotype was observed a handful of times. The CDR3 region is CASSLQGAEDTQYF. The DNA for the CDR3 is TGCGCCAGCAGCTTACAGGGGGCGGAAGATACGCAGTATTTT. The chain employs TRBV5-1 and TRBJ2-3; 9 positions match TRBD1. The CDR3 is 14 residues long. Germline lookup yields CDR1 SGHRS and CDR2 YFSETQ. Losses at the gene ends were 2 bases for V and 5 bases for J; bases not matched to a gene: 3. The full variable domain, rest sourced from reference TRBV5-1 and TRBJ2-3, is KAGVTQTPRYLIKTRGQQVTLSCSPISGHRSVSWYQQTPGQGLQFLFEYFSETQRNKGNFPGRFSGRQFSNSRSEMNVSTLELGDSALYLCASSLQGAEDTQYFGPGTRLTVL.

In DNA form, the CDR3 reads TGTGCCAGCAGTTACTCGAGGGTACAGCGGGAGGGCCGATGGGCCGAGCAGTACTTC. Translating gives CASSYSRVQREGRWAEQYF. This sequence joins TRBV6-2 or TRBV6-3 and TRBJ2-7, with 10 bases aligning to TRBD2. Germline V CDR1 and CDR2: MNHEY, SVGEGT. The CDR3 runs to 19 residues. With V trimmed by 0 bases and J by 6 bases, 17 bases remained unmatched.

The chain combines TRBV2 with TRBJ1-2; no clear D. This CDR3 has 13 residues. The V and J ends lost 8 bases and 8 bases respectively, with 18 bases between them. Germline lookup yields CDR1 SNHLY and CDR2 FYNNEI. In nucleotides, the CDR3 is TGTGCCAGCCACCTGATCCTGTCCAGGGGCTACACCTTC. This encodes CASHLILSRGYTF.

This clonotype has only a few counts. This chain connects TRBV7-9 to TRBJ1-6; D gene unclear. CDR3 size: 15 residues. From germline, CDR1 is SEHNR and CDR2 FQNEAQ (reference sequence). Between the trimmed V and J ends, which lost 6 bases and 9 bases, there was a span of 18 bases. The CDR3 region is CASRPTGPSVSPLHF. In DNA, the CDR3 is TGTGCCAGCAGACCTACCGGGCCGTCTGTTTCACCCCTCCACTTT.

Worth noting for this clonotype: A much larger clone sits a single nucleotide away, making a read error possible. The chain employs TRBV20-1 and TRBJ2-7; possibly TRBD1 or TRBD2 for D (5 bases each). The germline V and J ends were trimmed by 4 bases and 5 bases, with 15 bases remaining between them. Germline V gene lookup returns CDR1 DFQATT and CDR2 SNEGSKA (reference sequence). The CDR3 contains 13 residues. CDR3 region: CSANKGRGDEQYF. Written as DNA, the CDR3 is TGCAGTGCTAATAAGGGACGAGGGGACGAGCAGTACTTC.

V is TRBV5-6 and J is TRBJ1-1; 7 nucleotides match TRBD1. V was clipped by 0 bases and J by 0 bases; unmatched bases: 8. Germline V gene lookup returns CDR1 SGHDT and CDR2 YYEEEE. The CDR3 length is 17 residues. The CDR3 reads CASSLVWDSPMNTEAFF. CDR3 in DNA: TGTGCCAGCAGCTTGGTCTGGGACAGTCCCATGAACACTGAAGCTTTCTTT.

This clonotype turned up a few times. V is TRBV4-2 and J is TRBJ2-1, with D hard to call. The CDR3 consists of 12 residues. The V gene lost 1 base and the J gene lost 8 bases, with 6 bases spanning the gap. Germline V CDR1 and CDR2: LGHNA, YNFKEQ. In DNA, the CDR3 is TGTGCCAGCAGCCAAGTCGGCTATGAGCAGTTCTTC. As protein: CASSQVGYEQFF.

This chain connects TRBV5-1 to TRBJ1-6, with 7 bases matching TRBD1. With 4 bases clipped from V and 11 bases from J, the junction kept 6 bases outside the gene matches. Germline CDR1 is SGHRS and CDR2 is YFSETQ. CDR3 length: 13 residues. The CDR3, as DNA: TGCGCCAGCAGCCTACAGGGGCGGGCACCCCTCCACTTT. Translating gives CASSLQGRAPLHF.